Listed here is a single TCR beta chain. The CDR3 spans 13 residues. CDR1 is SGHTA, CDR2 FQGTGA, per germline. Trimming took 6 bases from V and 3 from J, leaving 11 bases between them. This entry belongs to a study of blood T cell repertoires in COVID-19. Sequenced by immunoSEQ multiplex PCR; TCRdb stores in-frame clones only, minus some. The data contain just under 150,000 clones, roughly 89% of them singletons. This chain connects TRBV7-3 to TRBJ1-1, with D tentatively TRBD1 (5 bases). The origin of this receptor is a human donor in a cohort sampled during active COVID-19. The specimen sequenced was peripheral blood. CDR3 nucleotide sequence: TGTGCCAGCAGGCGACAGCCCGACACTGAAGCTTTCTTT. Protein product: CASRRQPDTEAFF.